Listed here are 20 T cell receptor beta chains from one sample, sequenced in a study of tumor-infiltrating lymphocytes in primary liver carcinoma. Total RNA (approximately 450 ng) served as template for TCR beta cDNA synthesis primed by a constant-region primer. Libraries for TCR beta were built through three nested multiplex PCR rounds, which together made up a slightly modified ARM-PCR procedure. For around 10 cycles apiece, the opening two PCR rounds ran with TRBV1-TRBV30 forward primers and a C-beta reverse primer. TCRdb processed the multiplex PCR reads anew with MiXCR; each CDR3 protein has one entry. The sample lists 60,000 to 90,000 distinct CDR3 sequences, nearly 70% occurring once. RNA and DNA were co-extracted from approximately 20-30 mg of unsorted bulk tissue. Sequencing was performed on liver tumor tissue from sampling region 4. Described subset: tumor region T4, right-lateral pole. These receptors were obtained from a man between 35 and 55 years old with primary liver carcinoma and hepatitis B virus infection.

This clonotype was observed a handful of times. A much larger clone lies a single base off, so this may be a read error. The CDR3 here is CASSMGGDSDTQYF. For the CDR3, the DNA is TGCGCCAGCAGCATGGGAGGGGACTCAGATACGCAGTATTTT. This sequence joins TRBV5-1 and TRBJ2-3; 7 bases agree with TRBD2. This CDR3 contains 14 residues. CDR1 is SGHRS and CDR2 is YFSETQ in the germline V gene. V trimming: 4 bases; J trimming: 4 bases; junction bases outside the gene matches: 6.

This chain links TRBV28 with TRBJ2-1; no clear D gene. Trimming stripped 9 bases from V and 2 bases from J, with 11 bases between. Per the germline V gene, CDR1 is MDHEN and CDR2 is SYDVKM. CDR3 size: 13 residues. CDR3 residues: CASIFKAYNEQFF. CDR3 DNA sequence: TGTGCCAGTATTTTTAAGGCCTACAATGAGCAGTTCTTC. Together with reference TRBV28 and TRBJ2-1, the CDR3 gives the full variable domain: DVKVTQSSRYLVKRTGEKVFLECVQDMDHENMFWYRQDPGLGLRLIYFSYDVKMKEKGDIPEGYSVSREKKERFSLILESASTNQTSMYLCASIFKAYNEQFFGPGTRLTVL.

As to this clonotype: This sequence may be a read error, since a much larger clone differs from it by one base. This chain connects TRBV2 to TRBJ1-1; 8 bases match TRBD1. With V trimmed by 4 bases and J by 4 bases, 5 bases remained unmatched. Germline-derived CDR1 and CDR2 are SNHLY and FYNNEI. The CDR3 runs to 14 residues. CDR3 coding DNA: TGTGCCAGCAGTGGGAGGACAGGGAGCACTGAAGCTTTCTTT. Amino acids: CASSGRTGSTEAFF.

Details on this clonotype: This may be a read error: a much more frequent sequence differs by one nucleotide. The gene calls are TRBV28 and TRBJ1-1; 8 positions agree with TRBD1. The CDR3 is 15 residues long. Trimming took 4 bases from V and 2 from J; bases not matched to a gene: 6. CDR1 and CDR2 from the germline V gene are MDHEN and SYDVKM. CDR3 in amino acids: CASSSHGQGNTEAFF. CDR3 coding DNA: TGTGCCAGCAGTTCCCACGGACAGGGTAACACTGAAGCTTTCTTT. The whole variable domain, filled in from reference TRBV28 and TRBJ1-1, reads DVKVTQSSRYLVKRTGEKVFLECVQDMDHENMFWYRQDPGLGLRLIYFSYDVKMKEKGDIPEGYSVSREKKERFSLILESASTNQTSMYLCASSSHGQGNTEAFFGQGTRLTVV.

A remark on this clonotype: A much larger clone sits a single nucleotide away, making a read error possible. Given the absence of the conserved phenylalanine or tryptophan at the CDR3 end, a read error is likely. V usage is TRBV6-5 and J usage is TRBJ2-1, with D unresolved. The CDR3 loop spans 14 amino acids. Germline CDR1 reads MNHEY; CDR2 reads SVGAGI. With 2 bases removed from V and 5 bases from J, the gap between germline ends came to 10 bases. This chain's CDR3 is CASSYRDTHNEQFV. Here the CDR3 DNA reads TGTGCCAGCAGTTACCGTGACACCCACAATGAGCAGTTCGTC.

This clonotype was observed a single time. At one end the junction does not follow the germline gene, possibly because of a read error. The chain employs TRBV6-1 and TRBJ1-3; D not resolved. CDR3 length: 16 residues. Germline V lookup: CDR1 MNHNS, CDR2 SASEGT. CDR3 residues: CASRAMKAISGNTIYF. The DNA for the CDR3 is TGTGCCAGCAGAGCAATGAAGGCGATCTCTGGGAACACCATATATTTT.

Turning to this clonotype: This may arise from a read error, as a much more abundant clone is one base away. V gene TRBV14 combines with J gene TRBJ2-5; the D call may be TRBD1 or TRBD2 (5 bases each). CDR1 SGHDN and CDR2 FVKESK come from the germline V gene. The CDR3 contains 14 residues. In DNA, the CDR3 is TGTGCCAGCAACCAAGAGGGGCTGCGGGAGACCCAGTACTTC. Residues: CASNQEGLRETQYF.

In regard to this clonotype: The junction departs from germline at one end; a sequencing error may be responsible. The chain joins TRBV13 to TRBJ2-7, with D possibly matching TRBD1 (6 bases). Germline CDR1 reads PRHDT; CDR2 reads FYEKMQ (reference sequence). This CDR3 has 11 residues. The CDR3: CTSSNNREQYF. The DNA of the CDR3 is TGTACCAGCAGCAACAACAGGGAACAGTACTTC.

In its sample, this clonotype was seen once. Being one base from a much bigger clone, this may be a read error. The J gene is TRBJ2-3, the V gene TRBV2; D perhaps matches TRBD1 (5 bases). Looked up from germline, CDR1 is SNHLY and CDR2 is FYNNEI. The length of the CDR3 is 13 residues. V was shortened by 3 bases and J by 8 bases, with 12 bases between the two germline ends. The CDR3 DNA sequence: TGTGCCAGCAGTGAGGGGCCCAGGGTTACGCAGTATTTT. Translated: CASSEGPRVTQYF.

This clonotype was counted once. A much larger clone lies a single base off, so this may be a read error. The rearrangement joins TRBV28 to TRBJ2-7, with D perhaps TRBD1 (6 bases). The V and J ends lost 2 bases and 0 bases respectively, with 8 bases between them. The CDR3 runs to 14 residues. The germline V gene has CDR1 MDHEN and CDR2 SYDVKM. The CDR3 here is CASSLGTYSYEQYF. CDR3 DNA sequence: TGTGCCAGCAGTTTAGGGACATACTCCTACGAGCAGTACTTC.

The V gene is TRBV24-1, the J gene TRBJ1-5; no clear D gene. The germline V gene encodes CDR1 KGHDR and CDR2 SFDVKD. CDR3 size: 14 residues. Deletions cut 4 bases from V and 7 bases from J, with 13 bases between. The CDR3 DNA reads TGTGCCACCAGTGACTCATCCTCGGGGCAGCCCCAGCATTTT. Residues: CATSDSSSGQPQHF.

The chain carries TRBV29-1 and TRBJ1-1; no clear D gene. Germline V gene sequence: CDR1 SQVTM, CDR2 ANQGSEA. There are 13 residues in the CDR3. V gave up 6 bases and J gave up 3 bases, with 14 bases separating them. The CDR3 nucleotides read TGCAGCGTAACGGATAGTGGGCACACTGAAGCTTTCTTT. This encodes CSVTDSGHTEAFF. The complete variable domain, with remaining parts taken from reference TRBV29-1 and TRBJ1-1, reads SAVISQKPSRDICQRGTSLTIQCQVDSQVTMMFWYRQQPGQSLTLIATANQGSEATYESGFVIDKFPISRPNLTFSTLTVSNMSPEDSSIYLCSVTDSGHTEAFFGQGTRLTVV.

This clonotype was seen more than once but under ten times. The V and J genes are TRBV20-1 and TRBJ2-5; no reliable D call. CDR3 length equals 16 residues. Germline V CDR1 and CDR2: DFQATT, SNEGSKA (reference sequence). Trimming stripped 1 base from V and 1 base from J, with 16 bases between. CDR3 bases: TGCAGTGCTAGAGTAGTGGACGCCTGGGGCCAAGAGACCCAGTACTTC. Translating gives CSARVVDAWGQETQYF.

Concerning this clonotype itself: At one boundary the junction diverges from the germline segment, which might be a read error. The chain is built from TRBV7-8 and TRBJ2-7, with TRBD2 matching over 11 bases. This CDR3 has 16 residues. Germline V gene lookup returns CDR1 SGHVS and CDR2 FQNEAQ. The CDR3 reads CASSLGTSGSSHEQYF. CDR3 nucleotide sequence: TGTGCCAGCAGCCTGGGGACTAGCGGTAGCTCCCACGAGCAGTACTTC.

Points on this clonotype: One end of the junction varies from germline; a read error may be responsible. CDR3 in DNA: TGCAGTGTTAGAGATCCTCGGGATTACAATGAGCAGTTCTTC. It codes for CSVRDPRDYNEQFF. The gene calls are TRBV20-1 and TRBJ2-1, with a tentative D call TRBD2 (5 bases). Germline CDR1 is DFQATT and CDR2 is SNEGSKA (reference sequence). The CDR3 spans 14 residues.

This clonotype occurred many times. The chain joins TRBV4-2 to TRBJ1-2, with D tentatively TRBD1 (5 bases). Trimming stripped 1 base from V and 8 bases from J, with 11 bases between. This CDR3 spans 13 amino acids. Germline V gives CDR1 LGHNA, CDR2 YNFKEQ. CDR3 sequence (DNA): TGTGCCAGCAGCCAAGTGCAGGGTAGCGGCTACACCTTC. It codes for CASSQVQGSGYTF.

CDR3 nucleotide sequence: TGCAGCGTTGAAGCCCTGGGACTGGGTGATGTAAAACTGTTTTTT. The encoded protein is CSVEALGLGDVKLFF. This sequence joins TRBV29-1 and TRBJ1-4; D might be TRBD1 (5 bases). V shed 1 base and J shed 10 bases, with 19 bases lying between them. The CDR3 sequence is 15 residues long. Germline assignment: CDR1 SQVTM and CDR2 ANQGSEA. Together with reference TRBV29-1 and TRBJ1-4, the CDR3 gives the full variable domain: SAVISQKPSRDICQRGTSLTIQCQVDSQVTMMFWYRQQPGQSLTLIATANQGSEATYESGFVIDKFPISRPNLTFSTLTVSNMSPEDSSIYLCSVEALGLGDVKLFFGSGTQLSVL.

On this clonotype itself: The junction differs from germline at one of its ends, possibly a read error. The CDR3 nucleotides are TGTGCCAGCAGATCTAGCGGTAGCTCATACGAGCAGCACTTC. This gives the protein CASRSSGSSYEQHF. The chain links TRBV12-3 or TRBV12-4 to TRBJ2-7; 7 nucleotides agree with TRBD2. There are 14 residues in the CDR3.

The chain has TRBV29-1 and TRBJ2-7; 7 bases fit TRBD1. V shed 3 bases and J 4 bases; nucleotides not matched to a gene: 15. Germline V gene data show CDR1 as SQVTM and CDR2 as ANQGSEA. The CDR3 runs 16 residues. In DNA form, the CDR3 reads TGCAGCGTTGATTTGGGCCGACAGGGATCGAGATACGAGCAGTACTTC. This gives the protein CSVDLGRQGSRYEQYF.

As regards this clonotype: Germline is not matched at one junction end, which may reflect a read error. J is TRBJ2-1 and V is TRBV19; D perhaps matches TRBD2 (5 bases). CDR3 length equals 13 residues. In germline, CDR1 is LNHDA, CDR2 SQIVND (reference sequence). CDR3 amino acids: CVSSPQVTGKQFF. In DNA, the CDR3 is TGTGTCAGTAGTCCCCAGGTGACCGGGAAGCAGTTCTTC.